Given below is one TCR beta chain in context. This sample is drawn from a study of blood T cell repertoires in COVID-19. Study as a whole: COVID-19 samples collected from the United States, Italy and Spain covered acute and convalescent phases.

Original processing methods: Amplification from reference gene primers served as the basis for estimated nucleated cell counts. Some clones are missing from TCRdb's copy, which holds only in-frame ones; the method was immunoSEQ multiplex PCR. V and J calls and clone size are as listed in that table; D and trimming were resolved from the DNA. The sample yields roughly 100,000 clones, approximately 88% seen once. The TCR originated in a man older than 75 with acute or convalescent COVID-19. Sequenced input: peripheral blood.

CDR3 sequence reads: CASSLARAQETQYF. The CDR3 DNA sequence: TGCGCCAGCAGCTTGGCCAGGGCTCAAGAGACCCAGTACTTC. The rearrangement joins TRBV5-1 to TRBJ2-5; D is possibly TRBD1 (5 bases). CDR1 SGHRS and CDR2 YFSETQ come from the germline V gene. The CDR3 runs 14 residues. Trimming pared 0 bases from V and 2 bases from J, leaving 8 bases between.